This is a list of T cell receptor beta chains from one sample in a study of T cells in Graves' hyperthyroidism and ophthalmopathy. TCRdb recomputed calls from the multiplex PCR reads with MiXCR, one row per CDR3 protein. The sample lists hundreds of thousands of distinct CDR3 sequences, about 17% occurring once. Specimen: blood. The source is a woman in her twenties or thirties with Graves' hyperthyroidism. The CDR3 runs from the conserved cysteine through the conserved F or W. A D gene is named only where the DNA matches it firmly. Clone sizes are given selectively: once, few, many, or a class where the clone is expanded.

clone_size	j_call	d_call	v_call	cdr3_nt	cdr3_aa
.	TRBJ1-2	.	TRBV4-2	TGTGCCAGCAGCCAAGATTTAGGGGTTCGAGGCTACACCTTC	CASSQDLGVRGYTF
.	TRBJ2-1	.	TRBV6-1	TGTGCCAGCAGTAGGACAAGGGATACACACCTCAATGAGCAGTTCTTC	CASSRTRDTHLNEQFF
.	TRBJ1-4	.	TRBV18	TGTGCCAGCTCACCGCCCGACAGGTTTAATGAAAAACTGTTTTTT	CASSPPDRFNEKLFF
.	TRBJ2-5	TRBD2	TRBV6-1	TGTGCCAGCAGTTCCCCCAGCGGGAGGGCCGGGGCCGAGACCCAGTACTTC	CASSSPSGRAGAETQYF
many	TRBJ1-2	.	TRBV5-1	TGCGCCAGCAGCTTGGGACATCCCGGGGAGGCTGGCTACACCTTC	CASSLGHPGEAGYTF
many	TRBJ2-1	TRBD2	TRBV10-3	TGTGCCATCAGTGAGCTAGCGGCCAGTGAGCAGTTCTTC	CAISELAASEQFF
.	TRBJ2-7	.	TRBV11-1	TGTGCCAGCAGCTTAGGCCCCCCGCTCGCGTGGACCTACGAGCAGTGCTTC	CASSLGPPLAWTYEQCF
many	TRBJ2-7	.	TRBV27	TGTGCCAGCAGTTTATCCAGCCTAGCTATGCCCTACGAGCAGTACTTC	CASSLSSLAMPYEQYF
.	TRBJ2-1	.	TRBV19	TGTGCCAGTAGTAAGGGAGTTATGAGCTTCTACAATGAGCAGTTCTTC	CASSKGVMSFYNEQFF
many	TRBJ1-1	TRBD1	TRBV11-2	TGTGCCAGCACCTTGGGACAGGGATTGAACACTGAAGCTTTCTTT	CASTLGQGLNTEAFF
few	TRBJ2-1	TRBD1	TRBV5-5	TGTGCCAGCAGTTTGGACCCCGGACAGGACAATGAGCAGTTCTTC	CASSLDPGQDNEQFF
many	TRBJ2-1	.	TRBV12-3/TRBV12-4	TGTGCCAGCAGTTTTTTGCACAGCTACAATGAGCAGTTCTTC	CASSFLHSYNEQFF
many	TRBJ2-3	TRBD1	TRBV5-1	TGCGCCAGCAGCCTACGGGACAGGACAGATACGCAGTATTTT	CASSLRDRTDTQYF
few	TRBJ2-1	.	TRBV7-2	TGTGCCAGCTCAGCTGCACCTCGGTTGGGGGGGGGCTACTACAATGAGCAGTTCTTC	CASSAAPRLGGGYYNEQFF
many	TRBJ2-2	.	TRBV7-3	TGTGCCAGCAGCTTAGGGGGCGGGAGCACCGGGGAGCTGTTTTTT	CASSLGGGSTGELFF